These 23 T cell receptor beta chains were sequenced from one sample in a study of blood T cell repertoires in COVID-19. TCRdb keeps only in-frame clones here, not all; method: immunoSEQ multiplex PCR. The sample lists over 100,000 clones; roughly 75% were seen once. The sample was peripheral blood. The receptors derive from a man aged 60 to 69 with active or convalescent COVID-19.

This chain connects TRBV28 to TRBJ2-7, with D possibly matching TRBD1 (6 bases). The ends were cut back, 3 bases at V and 3 bases at J, with 15 bases in the middle. The germline CDR1 and CDR2 sequences are MDHEN and SYDVKM. There are 15 residues in the CDR3. CDR3 loop: CASSFQAQGSYEQYF. The CDR3 nucleotides are TGTGCCAGCAGTTTTCAGGCCCAGGGGAGCTACGAGCAGTACTTC.

The chain is built from TRBV10-3 and TRBJ1-2; no clear D. The CDR3 totals 14 residues. V was trimmed by 7 bases and J by 8 bases, leaving 20 bases between them. Germline CDR1 ENHRY, CDR2 SYGVKD. The CDR3 DNA follows: TGTGCCATCACATCCACGCCGGGCGGGAGGGGCTACACCTTC. As protein: CAITSTPGGRGYTF.

The chain employs TRBV3-1 (or the pseudogene TRBV3-2) and TRBJ1-2; no reliable D call. V was cut by 4 bases and J by 0 bases, with 6 bases left in between. The CDR3 contains 13 residues. Germline loops: CDR1 LGHDT, CDR2 YNNKEL (reference sequence). CDR3: CASSPTANYGYTF. In DNA form, the CDR3 reads TGTGCCAGCAGCCCTACAGCTAACTATGGCTACACCTTC.

The J gene is TRBJ1-5, the V gene TRBV6-5; D is unclear. CDR1 and CDR2 from the germline V gene are MNHEY and SVGAGI. This CDR3 comprises 15 residues. V was trimmed by 8 bases and J by 0 bases, leaving 14 bases between them. The CDR3 spells CASSEGGYSNQPQHF. The CDR3 DNA follows: TGTGCCAGCTCCGAAGGAGGGTATAGCAATCAGCCCCAGCATTTT.

The rearrangement joins TRBV11-2 to TRBJ2-3; 9 nucleotides agree with TRBD1. The CDR3 is 15 amino acids. V trimming: 1 base; J trimming: 6 bases; junction bases outside the gene matches: 5. Germline CDR1 SGHAT, CDR2 FQNNGV. The CDR3 DNA reads TGTGCCAGCAGCTTAGGCCCCGGGACAGGGGATACGCAGTATTTT. It is translated as CASSLGPGTGDTQYF.

This chain joins TRBV15 and TRBJ2-2; 10 nucleotides agree with TRBD2. The germline CDR1 and CDR2 sequences are LNHNV and YYDKDF (reference sequence). This CDR3 is built from 18 residues. After removal of 0 bases from V and 1 base from J, the junction contained 5 bases not matched to a gene. The chain's CDR3 is CATSRDSSGRRNTGELFF. The CDR3 region has the DNA TGTGCCACCAGCAGAGATTCTAGCGGGAGAAGGAACACCGGGGAGCTGTTTTTT. Based on the CDR3 plus reference TRBV15 and TRBJ2-2, the full variable domain is DAMVIQNPRYQVTQFGKPVTLSCSQTLNHNVMYWYQQKSSQAPKLLFHYYDKDFNNEADTPDNFQSRRPNTSFCFLDIRSPGLGDTAMYLCATSRDSSGRRNTGELFFGEGSRLTVL.

The chain carries TRBV2 and TRBJ2-7, with 11 bases lining up with TRBD2. The CDR3 is made up of 16 amino acids. V trimming: 6 bases; J trimming: 5 bases; junction bases outside the gene matches: 12. CDR1 is SNHLY and CDR2 is FYNNEI in the germline V gene. CDR3 protein: CASSLSQTSGIDEQYF. The CDR3 coding sequence is TGTGCCAGCAGCCTCAGCCAGACTAGCGGGATAGACGAGCAGTACTTC.

This chain uses TRBV6-2 or TRBV6-3 with TRBJ1-4, with TRBD1 identical over 8 bases. Germline assignment: CDR1 MNHEY and CDR2 SVGEGT. J lost 10 bases, V lost 5 bases, and 9 bases had no gene match. CDR3 size: 14 residues. DNA of the CDR3: TGTGCCAGCAGTCAACCAGGGGGCTCAGGAAAACTGTTTTTT. Translation: CASSQPGGSGKLFF.

With respect to this clone: Mismatch with germline at one junction end may stem from a read error. This chain uses TRBV10-2 with TRBJ1-1; D is undetermined. CDR3 length: 13 amino acids. Looked up from germline, CDR1 is WSHSY and CDR2 is SAAADI. Here the CDR3 DNA reads TGCGCCAGCAGATCCACAGTGAAAACTGAAGCTTTCTTT. It translates to CASRSTVKTEAFF.

J is TRBJ2-7 and V is TRBV7-2, with unresolved D. Trimming shortened V by 2 bases and J by 0 bases, and 5 bases separated the two germline ends. Per germline, CDR1 SGHTA and CDR2 FQGNSA. CDR3 size: 13 residues. In DNA, the CDR3 is TGTGCCAGCAGCTTACCGTTCTCCTACGAGCAGTACTTC. It translates to CASSLPFSYEQYF.

The CDR3 region is CASSPAGGLSGYTF. The CDR3 DNA reads as TGTGCCAGCAGCCCTGCAGGGGGTCTCTCTGGCTACACCTTC. V and J are TRBV11-2 and TRBJ1-2; 7 bases are a match to TRBD1. Trimming removed 5 bases from V and 7 bases from J; junction bases left unmatched: 10. Germline CDR1 reads SGHAT; CDR2 reads FQNNGV. CDR3 length equals 14 residues.

This clone was observed a single time. The chain combines TRBV6-2 or TRBV6-3 with TRBJ2-3; 8 bases fit TRBD1. The CDR3 sequence is 17 residues long. V dropped 5 bases and J dropped 1; count of bases not matched to a gene: 11. Germline V CDR1 and CDR2: MNHEY, SVGEGT. The CDR3 reads CASSLRTGSIRTDTQYF. CDR3 DNA: TGTGCCAGCAGTCTTCGGACAGGGAGCATTCGCACAGATACGCAGTATTTT.

The chain employs TRBV28 and TRBJ2-7; 8 bases fit TRBD1. From germline, CDR1 is MDHEN and CDR2 SYDVKM. The CDR3 length is 13 residues. Trimming removed 1 base from V and 12 bases from J; junction bases left unmatched: 8. For the CDR3, the DNA is TGTGCCAGCAGTTTATCCCGCAGGGGGCAGACGTACTTC. Encoded protein: CASSLSRRGQTYF. Full variable domain (missing parts from reference TRBV28 and TRBJ2-7): DVKVTQSSRYLVKRTGEKVFLECVQDMDHENMFWYRQDPGLGLRLIYFSYDVKMKEKGDIPEGYSVSREKKERFSLILESASTNQTSMYLCASSLSRRGQTYFGPGTRLTVT.

The rearrangement uses TRBV2 and TRBJ2-2; 11 bases align to TRBD2. V shed 7 bases and J 3 bases; nucleotides not matched to a gene: 7. Germline loops: CDR1 SNHLY, CDR2 FYNNEI. CDR3 length equals 16 residues. CDR3 sequence reads: CASKRSGRADTGELFF. The DNA of the CDR3 is TGTGCCAGCAAACGTAGCGGGAGGGCGGACACCGGGGAGCTGTTTTTT.

This chain links TRBV19 with TRBJ2-5; 10 nucleotides line up with TRBD1. There are 13 residues in the CDR3. J lost 9 bases, V lost 8 bases, and 9 bases had no gene match. Germline V CDR1 and CDR2: LNHDA, SQIVND (reference sequence). CDR3 DNA sequence: TGTGCCAGTGCTACGACAGGGGGCGGGTCCCAGTACTTC. It yields the protein CASATTGGGSQYF.

The chain has TRBV7-9 and TRBJ2-2; no reliable D call. This CDR3 region has 12 residues. Per germline, CDR1 SEHNR and CDR2 FQNEAQ (reference sequence). The germline V and J ends were trimmed by 4 bases and 4 bases, with 4 bases remaining between them. The CDR3 DNA reads TGTGCCAGCAGCTCGTTCACCGGGGAGCTGTTTTTT. This sequence encodes CASSSFTGELFF.

The rearrangement uses TRBV7-8 and TRBJ1-6; perhaps TRBD1 as D (5 bases). Between the trimmed V and J ends, which lost 3 bases and 2 bases, there was a span of 11 bases. Germline loops: CDR1 SGHVS, CDR2 FQNEAQ. CDR3 length: 16 amino acids. The CDR3 spells CASSFGGEAYNSPLHF. CDR3 DNA sequence: TGTGCCAGCAGCTTTGGAGGGGAGGCCTATAATTCACCCCTCCACTTT.

The gene calls are TRBV7-2 and TRBJ1-2; no reliable D call. The CDR3 length is 11 residues. Germline CDR1 is SGHTA and CDR2 is FQGNSA. Trimming stripped 5 bases from V and 8 bases from J, with 9 bases between. The CDR3 is CASSDSGGYTF. In nucleotides, the CDR3 is TGTGCCAGCAGCGATTCGGGGGGCTACACCTTC.

V usage is TRBV12-3 or TRBV12-4 and J usage is TRBJ2-1; D is ambiguous. This CDR3 is 11 amino acids long. Trimming stripped 3 bases from V and 8 bases from J, with 5 bases between. Written as DNA, the CDR3 is TGTGCCAGCAGTTTTTACTATGAGCAGTTCTTC. This translates into CASSFYYEQFF.

CDR3 in DNA: TGTGCCAGCAGTCGCATCCAGGGCTACGAGCAGTACTTC. Its protein is CASSRIQGYEQYF. The chain recombines TRBV2 with TRBJ2-7; a weak D match, TRBD1 (5 bases). The CDR3 consists of 13 residues. V was cut by 5 bases and J by 3 bases, with 11 bases left in between. CDR1 is SNHLY, CDR2 FYNNEI, per germline.

The chain recombines TRBV9 with TRBJ1-4, with D perhaps TRBD1 (6 bases). This CDR3 region has 18 residues. CDR1 SGDLS and CDR2 YYNGEE come from the germline V gene. Trimming left V 4 bases short and J 3 bases short, with 22 bases between. CDR3 residues: CASSPRLGRGVPNEKLFF. The CDR3 DNA reads as TGTGCCAGCAGCCCCCGCCTGGGCAGGGGTGTTCCTAATGAAAAACTGTTTTTT.

This sequence joins TRBV9 and TRBJ2-7; 8 bases align to TRBD2. The germline V gene has CDR1 SGDLS and CDR2 YYNGEE. The CDR3 is 15 residues long. V shed 0 bases, J shed 4 bases, and the junction held 6 bases outside the gene matches. The CDR3 loop reads CASSVGGLAEYEQYF. The CDR3 DNA follows: TGTGCCAGCAGCGTAGGTGGACTAGCCGAATACGAGCAGTACTTC.

The rearrangement joins TRBV18 to TRBJ2-1; tentatively, D is TRBD2 (5 bases). V dropped 3 bases and J dropped 9 bases, with 12 bases sitting between them. The CDR3 spans 13 residues. The germline V gene has CDR1 KGHSH and CDR2 LQKENI. The CDR3 protein is CASSPSREGEQFF. In DNA form, the CDR3 reads TGTGCCAGCTCACCTTCCCGGGAAGGTGAGCAGTTCTTC.